The clone carrying this T cell receptor (beta chain) appeared once. Before being deemed recovered, Cohort 3 donors had two negative PCRs, clearance, or symptom resolution. This entry comes from a study of blood T cell repertoires in COVID-19. The assay was immunoSEQ multiplex PCR, and TCRdb's table has in-frame clones only and misses some. The table includes about 280,000 clones, about 85% detected once. This CDR3 has 15 residues. V lost 0 bases to trimming and J lost 0 bases, with 6 bases between them. Germline V gene lookup returns CDR1 LGHNA and CDR2 YSLEER. The receptor was derived from a woman aged 45-65 years who had recovered from COVID-19. The source material was PBMCs or T cells enriched from blood (not recorded which). This chain links TRBV4-3 with TRBJ2-4; D gene unclear. The DNA for the CDR3 is TGCGCCAGCAGCCAAGACAGGTTAGCCAAAAACATTCAGTACTTC. Its translation is CASSQDRLAKNIQYF.